Detailed here is one TCR beta chain. This specimen belongs to a study of blood T cell repertoires in COVID-19. The overall study: Some COVID-19 samples were acute and others convalescent; all came from the United States, Italy and Spain. PBMCs, B-cell-depleted T cells, or T cells were the source of the cDNA or gDNA that made up the material.

V shed 1 base and J 5 bases; nucleotides not matched to a gene: 0. The CDR3 covers 15 residues. The germline CDR1 and CDR2 sequences are SGHNT and YENEEA. Original analysis: Counts of nucleated cells, estimated from reference gene primer amplification, were obtained. Profiled with immunoSEQ multiplex PCR; TCRdb holds only in-frame clones, not every one. V, J and clone size are those of that table, while D and trimming were read from the DNA. The top ten clones hold approximately 15% of a sample with tens of thousands of clones, around 87% of them seen once. Sample: peripheral blood. V usage is TRBV11-3 and J usage is TRBJ2-1, with 12 nucleotides matching TRBD2. The origin of this receptor is a male donor with acute or convalescent COVID-19. The CDR3 DNA sequence: TGTGCCAGCAGCTTAGGGACTAGCGGGGACAATGAGCAGTTCTTC. Residues: CASSLGTSGDNEQFF.